The 2 T cell receptor beta chains in this list originate from one sample, sequenced in a study of shared clonotypes between healthy human individuals. Profiled with immunoSEQ multiplex PCR; TCRdb holds only in-frame clones, not every one. The sample lists about 700,000 clones, around 90% occurring once. CD45RO-negative, CCR7-selected cells formed the naive CD8 fraction, which excluded terminally differentiated effector memory CD45RA+ cells. Sequenced sample: naive CD8+ T cells sorted from blood. These receptors were taken from a man under 40 in good health.

The V and J genes are TRBV2 and TRBJ2-1; TRBD1 or TRBD2 may be the D gene (5 bases each). The V gene lost 4 bases and the J gene lost 6 bases, with 13 bases spanning the gap. Germline CDR1 reads SNHLY; CDR2 reads FYNNEI. This CDR3 has 14 amino acids. CDR3 nucleotide sequence: TGTGCCAGCAGTGGGGGTGGGACCATCAATGAGCAGTTCTTC. Translating it yields CASSGGGTINEQFF.

V usage is TRBV27 and J usage is TRBJ1-1; 7 nucleotides match TRBD1. Looked up from germline, CDR1 is MNHEY and CDR2 is SMNVEV (reference sequence). The ends lost 4 bases at V and 2 bases at J; junction bases unmatched: 4. This CDR3 is built from 14 residues. CDR3 in DNA: TGTGCCAGCAGTTCGGACAGGACCAACACTGAAGCTTTCTTT. Its protein is CASSSDRTNTEAFF.